This passage covers 10 T cell receptor beta chains from one sample sequenced in a study of T cell repertoires in cytomegalovirus infection. Each CDR3 protein gets one entry after TCRdb re-called the reads with MiXCR. The sample has roughly 990,000 distinct CDR3 sequences; about a third are singletons. The antigens these receptors bind are not known. Sequenced here: cultured CD8+ T cells from PBMCs, sampled from culture after CMV antigen stimulation. The origin of the receptors is a human donor in good health (CMV status not recorded). Some clones in this sample may be carry-over from other donors' samples.

V gene TRBV29-1 combines with J gene TRBJ2-1; D gene ambiguous. V gave up 0 bases and J gave up 1 base, with 13 bases separating them. This CDR3 spans 16 amino acids. CDR1 and CDR2 from the germline V gene are SQVTM and ANQGSEA. CDR3 residues: CSVEDPRYGSYNEQFF. CDR3 coding DNA: TGCAGCGTTGAAGATCCCCGCTATGGGTCCTACAATGAGCAGTTCTTC.

Notes on this clonotype: A read error may account for a junction end that differs from germline. The V call is TRBV7-2, the J call TRBJ2-1; possible D gene TRBD1, 6 bases. The V gene's germline CDR1 is SGHTA and CDR2 FQGNSA. This CDR3 is 14 amino acids long. The DNA for the CDR3 is TGTGCCAGCAGCTACACCACTGGGGACAATGGGCAGTTCTTC. Protein product: CASSYTTGDNGQFF.

This clonotype was detected once. The chain links TRBV4-1 to TRBJ2-1; D remains unclear. This CDR3 spans 14 amino acids. CDR1 is MGHRA and CDR2 is YSYEKL in the germline V gene. V shed 3 bases and J shed 4 bases, with 10 bases lying between them. The CDR3 here is CASSQKDGYNEQFF. DNA of the CDR3: TGCGCCAGCAGCCAGAAGGACGGGTACAATGAGCAGTTCTTC.

This clonotype was counted a few times. The chain links TRBV14 to TRBJ2-1; D unclear. V was trimmed by 1 base and J by 8 bases, leaving 6 bases between them. The CDR3 covers 12 residues. Germline V lookup: CDR1 SGHDN, CDR2 FVKESK. The CDR3 nucleotides read TGTGCCAGCAGCCAAGCTTTGGATGAGCAGTTCTTC. Encoded protein: CASSQALDEQFF.

The CDR3 reads CASSHPGTGEETQYF. As DNA, the CDR3 is TGCGCCAGCAGCCACCCCGGGACAGGGGAAGAGACCCAGTACTTC. This chain connects TRBV4-1 to TRBJ2-5, with 10 bases aligning to TRBD1. The CDR3 has 15 amino acids. Germline lookup yields CDR1 MGHRA and CDR2 YSYEKL. Trimming at V came to 3 bases and at J to 3 bases, leaving 4 bases not matched to a gene.

The rearrangement links TRBV7-9 to TRBJ2-3; D may be TRBD1 (6 bases). V lost 8 bases, J lost 4 bases, and 19 bases lay in between. CDR1 is SEHNR and CDR2 is FQNEAQ in the germline V gene (reference sequence). The CDR3 is 15 residues long. The CDR3 DNA reads as TGTGCCAGCTGGGTGACAGGAAACCCCCCAGATACGCAGTATTTT. Its translation is CASWVTGNPPDTQYF. The full variable domain, its missing parts supplied by reference TRBV7-9 and TRBJ2-3, is DTGVSQNPRHKITKRGQNVTFRCDPISEHNRLYWYRQTLGQGPEFLTYFQNEAQLEKSRLLSDRFSAERPKGSFSTLEIQRTEQGDSAMYLCASWVTGNPPDTQYFGPGTRLTVL.

Only a few counts were recorded for this clonotype. This chain joins TRBV6-5 and TRBJ2-7; TRBD2 might be the D (6 bases). The CDR3 covers 12 residues. From germline, CDR1 is MNHEY and CDR2 SVGAGI. Trimming pared 5 bases from V and 4 bases from J, leaving 9 bases between. The CDR3 loop reads CASSEGGYEQYV. CDR3 sequence (DNA): TGTGCCAGCAGTGAGGGAGGTTACGAGCAGTACGTC.

This sequence joins TRBV7-7 and TRBJ2-7, with TRBD1 matching over 8 bases. Looked up from germline, CDR1 is SSHAT and CDR2 is FNYEAQ (reference sequence). The CDR3 is 15 amino acids. As DNA, the CDR3 is TGTGCTAGCAGCGCTCAGGGACAGGTGTTGCACGAGCAGTACGTC. Its translation: CASSAQGQVLHEQYV.

Details on this clonotype: An end of the junction does not agree with germline; a read error may underlie this. This chain links TRBV6-5 with TRBJ2-2; 7 bases align to TRBD2. Germline CDR1 MNHEY, CDR2 SVGAGI. The CDR3 totals 16 residues. The CDR3 reads CASSYWEGMNTEELFF. The CDR3 nucleotides read TGTGCCAGCAGTTACTGGGAGGGGATGAACACCGAGGAGCTGTTTTTT.

J is TRBJ1-3 and V is TRBV6-6, with TRBD1 identical over 8 bases. Looked up from germline, CDR1 is MNHNY and CDR2 is SVGAGI (reference sequence). The CDR3 has 15 amino acids. Losses at the gene ends were 4 bases for V and 7 bases for J; bases not matched to a gene: 9. This chain's CDR3 is CASSSRDRPKNTIYF. CDR3 DNA: TGTGCCAGCAGTTCCCGGGACAGGCCTAAGAACACCATATATTTT.